The sequence of this T cell receptor beta chain was determined in a study of T cell responses to AZD1222 COVID-19 vaccine. Across the whole study: Second-dose intervals near 4 or 12 weeks were combined.

The CDR3 spans 17 residues. Trimming at V came to 8 bases and at J to 8 bases, leaving 23 bases not matched to a gene. The germline gives CDR1 LGHDT, CDR2 YNNKEL (reference sequence). About this clone: Its antigen is not known.

Study findings and constraints: Breadth and depth of Spike-specific TCRs rose after two AZD1222 doses. Mapped onto spike, vaccine-associated CD4 TCRs spanned it and were dominant at 160-218 and 743-854.

Clones were sequenced by immunoSEQ multiplex PCR, and TCRdb holds only the in-frame ones, with some missing. The sample includes about 130,000 clones, 90% to 95% seen only once; the top ten take around 6.6%. Sequencing was performed on peripheral blood, taken on day 0 of AZD1222 vaccination. This clonotype was sampled from an adult in good health. This chain uses TRBV3-1 (or the pseudogene TRBV3-2) with TRBJ1-2; 7 nucleotides match TRBD1. CDR3 sequence reads: CASSPPLGTDIPLGYTF. Here the CDR3 DNA reads TGTGCCAGCTCCCCGCCGTTAGGGACAGACATCCCACTAGGCTACACCTTC.